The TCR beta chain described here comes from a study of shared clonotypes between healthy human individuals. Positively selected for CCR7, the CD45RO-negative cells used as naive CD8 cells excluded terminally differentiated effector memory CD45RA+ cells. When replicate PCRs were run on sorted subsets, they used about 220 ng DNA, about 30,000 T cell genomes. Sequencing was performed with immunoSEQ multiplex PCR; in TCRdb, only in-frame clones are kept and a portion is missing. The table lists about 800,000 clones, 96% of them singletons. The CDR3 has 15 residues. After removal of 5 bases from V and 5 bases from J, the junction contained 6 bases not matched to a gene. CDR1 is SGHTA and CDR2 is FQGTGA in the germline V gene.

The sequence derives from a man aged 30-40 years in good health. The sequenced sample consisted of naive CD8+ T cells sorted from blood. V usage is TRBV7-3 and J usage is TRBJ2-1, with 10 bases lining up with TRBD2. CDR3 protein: CASSPLAGDHNEQFF. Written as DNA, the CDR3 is TGTGCCAGCAGCCCCCTAGCGGGAGATCACAATGAGCAGTTCTTC.